This T cell receptor beta chain was sequenced for a study of T cell changes during pregnancy in multiple sclerosis. Trimming took 3 bases from V and 8 from J; bases not matched to a gene: 7. CDR1 and CDR2 (germline): SGHRS, YFSETQ. This CDR3 region has 14 residues. Libraries were prepared by immunoSEQ multiplex PCR; TCRdb keeps only in-frame clonotypes and omits some of them. The data contain 70,000 to 95,000 clones, about 93% of them seen just once; the ten biggest clones take up about 1.6%. This clone was seen just once. The material was peripheral blood, obtained after pregnancy. The receptor comes from a female donor in good health, enrolled as a control in a pregnancy study. The V gene is TRBV5-1, the J gene TRBJ1-2; TRBD1 matches at 10 bases. CDR3 in amino acids: CASSSVGTGDGYTF. DNA of the CDR3: TGCGCCAGCAGCTCGGTGGGGACAGGGGACGGCTACACCTTC.